This T cell receptor beta chain derives from a study of long-term antiretroviral therapy in people with HIV (dated by TCRdb to 2021 to 2024). Study-wide context: Collection of the earliest samples took place about a decade ahead of the 2015 WHO recommendation for immediate ART, at a time when ART was typically delayed until CD4 counts fell. Whether ART initiation and durable HIV suppression were associated with changes in peripheral blood TRB repertoire composition and diversity was tested in a retrospective serial study. No cross-contamination during QIAcube processing was seen in test extractions of a monoclonal T-cell line run alongside 33 polyclonal samples. Of the roughly 30 participants with HIV, approximately ten were female. A total of over 150 cryopreserved PBMC samples came from 25 to 35 adults with confirmed HIV infection and were collected serially over a mean of roughly 6 years (range 1-12).

Inclusion was restricted to participants for whom at least one PBMC sample before ART initiation and at least two post-ART samples were available. Every participant with HIV received treatment in the United States of America. Cryopreserved samples of roughly 0.95-10 million PBMC were thawed and washed before DNA extraction. At the time of the earliest PBMC sample, participants with HIV were aged between about 23 and 54 years. Per participant, PBMC samples came from 1-4 timepoints prior to ART initiation and 2-8 timepoints following ART initiation, for a median of 7 samples. Serial HIV viral load, CD4+ T-cell count, ART history and demographic data were obtained for every participant. Genomic DNA was extracted from unsorted PBMC with a Qiagen kit on a QIAcube, with processing performed in batches of 12 samples. As to this clone: This clone's antigen is unknown. No base-level quality is on record; no much larger clone is a single base apart.

Compared with germline, V lacks 0 bases and J lacks 0 bases; bases without a gene match: 5. CDR1 SGHVS and CDR2 FQNEAQ were looked up in the germline V gene. The CDR3 sequence holds 17 residues, the cysteine and phenylalanine included. The kept DNA is CDR3 alone, 51 bases in frame from the first base. The immunoSEQ hsTCRB v3.0 assay was used at survey level resolution to sequence the TRB variable region. A depth of roughly 40,000-50,000 T-cell genomes per sample was targeted for TRB sequencing. An Illumina MiSeq with a v3 150-cycle kit was used to sequence the pooled TRB libraries. The original methods were these. Analysis of repertoires was carried out in R inside a reproducible Nextflow workflow spanning QC, data transformation and analysis. LymphoSeq2, an R package for exploring AIRR-Seq data, was used to implement custom analyses. A few samples yielding fewer than 5000 total TRB sequences were excluded, leaving approximately 190 analyzed HIV repertoires. Among the roughly 190 retained HIV repertoires, 55 to 60 were collected before ART initiation and approximately 130 after ART initiation. Each repertoire was downsampled to 5000 TRB nucleotide sequences, and summary statistics were averaged across 100 downsampling iterations. The analysis kept only TRB sequences whose CDR3 regions were at least seven amino acids long. Diversity was assessed using a clonality score derived from Shannon entropy and using the Gini coefficient. Repertoire networks linked the top 5000 CDR3 amino acid sequences whenever two sequences differed by an edit distance of one. For TRB CDR3 amino acid sequences, antigen specificity groups and MHC restriction were predicted with GLIPH2. Known CMV, EBV, HIV or tissue antigen associations were flagged by matching CDR3 amino acid sequences against VDJdb and McPAS-TCR. Pre-ART, post-ART and control groups were compared with Wilcoxon signed-rank tests and Holm-Bonferroni correction. TCRdb's version of the immuneACCESS table is confined to in-frame rearrangements and falls short of the full clone set. An unresolved V gene accounts for under half of the shortfall where checked; the remainder is of unknown origin. That table furnishes V, J and clone size, whereas the DNA furnished D and trimming. The sample table lists 31,000 or so clones, about 96% of them with a count of one. The top ten hold over 2% of the sample.

The investigation overall reported the following: At every time point, the repertoire was dominated by expanded TRB clones first identified before ART initiation, although this dominance fluctuated and, in many PLHIV, declined after ART. The samples span the years 2004 to 2017, and the ART regimens used may be less effective than current regimens. ART initiation was associated with a significant increase in TRB diversity, but diversity stayed significantly below transplant donor controls even after long-term ART. Because pre-ART samples had limited cell numbers, unsorted PBMC were profiled rather than sorted CD4+ and CD8+ T cells. No data were available on ART adherence, viral resistance or therapy changes, limiting inferences about post-ART repertoire changes. Narrower CDR3 length ranges were observed in HIV repertoires than in controls, and an antigen-experienced repertoire with only a slight naive shift after ART was suggested by the network structure. Because PBMC availability was limited, only the TCR beta chain was sequenced, with no alpha chain pairing.

This chain is built from TRBV7-8 and TRBJ1-5; the central 7 bases match TRBD1. This TCR was sampled from a man aged 30 to 39 with HIV. Material: unsorted PBMCs, obtained 6.6 years after starting antiretroviral therapy. In nucleotide form, the sequence is TGTGCCAGCAGCTTAGCAACAGGGGCTTATAGCAATCAGCCCCAGCATTTT. This encodes CASSLATGAYSNQPQHF.